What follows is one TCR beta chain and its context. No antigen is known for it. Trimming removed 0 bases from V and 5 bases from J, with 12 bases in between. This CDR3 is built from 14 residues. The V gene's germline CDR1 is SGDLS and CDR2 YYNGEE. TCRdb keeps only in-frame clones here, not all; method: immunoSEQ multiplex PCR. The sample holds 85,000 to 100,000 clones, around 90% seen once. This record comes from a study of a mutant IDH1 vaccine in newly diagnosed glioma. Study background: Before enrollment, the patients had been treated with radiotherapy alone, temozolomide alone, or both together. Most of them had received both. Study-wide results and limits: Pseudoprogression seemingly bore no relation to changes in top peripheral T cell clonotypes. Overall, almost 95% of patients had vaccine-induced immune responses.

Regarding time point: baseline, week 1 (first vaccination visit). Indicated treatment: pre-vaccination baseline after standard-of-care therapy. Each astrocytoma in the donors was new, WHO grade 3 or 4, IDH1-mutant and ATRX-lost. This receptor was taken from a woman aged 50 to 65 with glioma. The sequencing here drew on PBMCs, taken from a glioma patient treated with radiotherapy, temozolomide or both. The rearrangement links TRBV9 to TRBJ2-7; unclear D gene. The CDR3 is CASSVGEFLNEQYF. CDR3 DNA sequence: TGTGCCAGCAGCGTAGGAGAGTTCCTTAACGAGCAGTACTTC.